This record covers a single T cell receptor (beta chain). Its antigen is as yet unknown. V dropped 5 bases and J dropped 0; count of bases not matched to a gene: 9. The CDR3 length is 16 residues. CDR1 is SEHNR and CDR2 is FQNEAQ in the germline V gene (reference sequence). The assay was immunoSEQ multiplex PCR, and TCRdb's table has in-frame clones only and misses some. The top ten clones hold approximately 16% of a sample with about 36,000 clones, under 90% of them seen once. The record originates from a study of a mutant IDH1 vaccine in newly diagnosed glioma. As for the study in general: The first vaccination came 4-6 weeks after radiotherapy alone, or with temozolomide cycles. Findings and limits, study-wide: Vaccination elicited immune responses in 93.3% of patients.

The time point denotes: week 11, during vaccination. Mutant IDH1 20-mer peptide, at 300 ug, made up each vaccine dose, with topical imiquimod. Each donor presented with a new WHO grade 3 or 4 astrocytoma that tested IDH1-mutant and showed ATRX loss. This chain joins TRBV7-9 and TRBJ2-7; 8 bases are a match to TRBD1. The sequence was obtained from a woman aged 25 to 39 with glioma. Some clones in this sample may be carry-over from other donors' samples. Sequencing used peripheral blood mononuclear cells (PBMCs), obtained from a glioma patient whose treatment included an IDH1 peptide vaccine. The CDR3 is CASSPLDRAGSYEQYF. DNA of the CDR3: TGTGCCAGCAGCCCGTTGGACAGGGCGGGCTCCTACGAGCAGTACTTC.